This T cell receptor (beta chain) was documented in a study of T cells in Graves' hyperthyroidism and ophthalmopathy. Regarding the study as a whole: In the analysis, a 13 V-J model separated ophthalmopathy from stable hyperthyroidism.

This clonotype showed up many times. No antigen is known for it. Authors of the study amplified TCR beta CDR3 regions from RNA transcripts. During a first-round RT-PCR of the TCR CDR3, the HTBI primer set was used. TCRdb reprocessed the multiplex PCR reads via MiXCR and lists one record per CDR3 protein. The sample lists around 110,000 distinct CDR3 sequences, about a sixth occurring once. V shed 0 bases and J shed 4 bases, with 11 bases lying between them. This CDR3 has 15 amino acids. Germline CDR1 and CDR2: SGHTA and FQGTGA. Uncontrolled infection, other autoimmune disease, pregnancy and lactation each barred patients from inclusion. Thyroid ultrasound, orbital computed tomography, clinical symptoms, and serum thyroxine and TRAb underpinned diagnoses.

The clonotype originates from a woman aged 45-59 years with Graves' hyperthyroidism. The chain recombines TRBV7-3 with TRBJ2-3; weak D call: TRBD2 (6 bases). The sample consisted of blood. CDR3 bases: TGTGCCAGCAGCTTAACTCGGGAGAGCGCAGATACGCAGTATTTT. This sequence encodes CASSLTRESADTQYF.